These 13 T cell receptor beta chains came from one sample sequenced in a study of cytomegalovirus exposure and HLA in healthy donors. The primer mix had 60 Vbeta and 13 Jbeta primers. Generated by immunoSEQ multiplex PCR, the TCRdb table keeps only in-frame clones and is missing some. This table has roughly 130,000 clones, about 80% appearing once. The specimen was PBMCs. The source is a man aged 40-50 years in good health and CMV-seronegative.

This clone was recorded once. This chain joins TRBV28 and TRBJ2-6; maybe TRBD2 (5 bases). V lost 5 bases and J 13 bases, leaving 18 bases between the germline ends. Germline CDR1 MDHEN, CDR2 SYDVKM. The CDR3 contains 14 residues. The DNA of the CDR3 is TGTGCCAGCAGTCGCCCGGACGGGGTGAGGGTCCTGACTTTC. Encoded protein: CASSRPDGVRVLTF.

V and J are TRBV30 and TRBJ1-5, with 7 bases lining up with TRBD1. Germline V gives CDR1 GTSNPN, CDR2 SVGIG (reference sequence). The CDR3 length is 15 residues. J gave up 4 bases and V 7 bases, and 13 bases lay outside the gene matches. DNA of the CDR3: TGTGCCTCGGGACAGTGGCTTAAGTGGAATCAGCCCCAGCATTTT. The encoded protein is CASGQWLKWNQPQHF.

The J gene is TRBJ2-2, the V gene TRBV7-9, with D tentatively TRBD2 (6 bases). CDR3 size: 15 residues. Germline V lookup: CDR1 SEHNR, CDR2 FQNEAQ (reference sequence). V lost 7 bases, J lost 4 bases, and 16 bases lay in between. CDR3 sequence (DNA): TGTGCCAGCATGGCGGGAATGGGGTTCACCGGGGAGCTGTTTTTT. Its translation: CASMAGMGFTGELFF. Full variable domain (outside the CDR3, taken from reference TRBV7-9 and TRBJ2-2): DTGVSQNPRHKITKRGQNVTFRCDPISEHNRLYWYRQTLGQGPEFLTYFQNEAQLEKSRLLSDRFSAERPKGSFSTLEIQRTEQGDSAMYLCASMAGMGFTGELFFGEGSRLTVL.

The chain combines TRBV6-5 with TRBJ1-2; a weak D match, TRBD1 (6 bases). The V end was cut by 7 bases, the J end by 8 bases, with 17 bases between. Germline CDR1 reads MNHEY; CDR2 reads SVGAGI. CDR3 size: 13 residues. The CDR3 sequence is CASTRQGGFGYTF. CDR3 in DNA: TGTGCCAGCACCCGACAAGGGGGTTTCGGCTACACCTTC.

This rearrangement joins TRBV7-8 to TRBJ1-2, with TRBD1 matching over 10 bases. V dropped 1 base and J dropped 5; count of bases not matched to a gene: 4. This CDR3 has 15 residues. Germline values: CDR1 SGHVS, CDR2 FQNEAQ. This CDR3 reads CASSLVTGGGYGYTF. Written as DNA, the CDR3 is TGTGCCAGCAGCTTAGTGACAGGGGGCGGGTATGGCTACACCTTC.

The chain joins TRBV7-6 to TRBJ2-7; TRBD1 agrees at 9 bases. V lost 5 bases to trimming and J lost 4 bases; unmatched junction nucleotides: 12. The length of the CDR3 is 16 residues. Germline V CDR1 and CDR2: SGHVS, FNYEAQ. CDR3 coding DNA: TGTGCCAGCAGCGCGGCCTCCGGGACAGGGAATTACGAGCAGTACTTC. Its translation: CASSAASGTGNYEQYF.

This clone was picked up one time. The rearrangement uses TRBV9 and TRBJ2-2, with TRBD2 as a possible D gene (7 bases). Germline-derived CDR1 and CDR2 are SGDLS and YYNGEE. This CDR3 spans 15 amino acids. The V gene lost 3 bases and the J gene lost 5 bases, with 14 bases spanning the gap. DNA of the CDR3: TGTGCCAGCAGCGCACGCGGGGGCGGTACCGGGGAGCTGTTTTTT. Translation: CASSARGGGTGELFF.

In this sample, this clone turned up once. In DNA form, the CDR3 reads TGTGCCAGTAGGCTCTCTAGCGGCCAATACAATGAGCAGTTCTTC. It translates to CASRLSSGQYNEQFF. The V gene is TRBV19, the J gene TRBJ2-1; 7 bases agree with TRBD2. From germline, CDR1 is LNHDA and CDR2 SQIVND (reference sequence). Trimming removed 6 bases from V and 4 bases from J; junction bases left unmatched: 9. CDR3 length equals 15 residues.

The J gene is TRBJ2-1, the V gene TRBV6-5; 8 nucleotides match TRBD2. CDR3 size: 13 residues. Germline V gene sequence: CDR1 MNHEY, CDR2 SVGAGI. Losses at the gene ends were 2 bases for V and 6 bases for J; bases not matched to a gene: 0. CDR3 sequence: CASSYGTSNEQFF. DNA for the CDR3: TGTGCCAGCAGTTACGGGACTAGCAATGAGCAGTTCTTC.

This clone has a handful of counts. This chain connects TRBV28 to TRBJ1-5; perhaps TRBD1 as D (5 bases). Trimming left V 7 bases short and J 6 bases short, with 16 bases between. Germline V gene data show CDR1 as MDHEN and CDR2 as SYDVKM. The CDR3 contains 14 residues. CDR3 sequence (DNA): TGTGCCAGCACGGACACCAATGTTGGTCAGCCCCAGCATTTT. Translating gives CASTDTNVGQPQHF.

The CDR3 coding sequence is TGTGCCAGCAGTTACGGGACAGGGAATCAGCCCCAGCATTTT. Translated, it gives CASSYGTGNQPQHF. V usage is TRBV27 and J usage is TRBJ1-5; 9 positions agree with TRBD1. Germline trimming cut 4 bases from V and 4 bases from J; bases unmatched to any gene: 2. The CDR3 is 14 residues long. Germline-derived CDR1 and CDR2 are MNHEY and SMNVEV (reference sequence).

CDR3 nucleotide sequence: TGTGCCAGCAGCGGTGGTCGGGGAGGAAGGACTGAAGCTTTCTTT. Translation: CASSGGRGGRTEAFF. This chain connects TRBV2 to TRBJ1-1; D ambiguous. Trimming pared 6 bases from V and 5 bases from J, leaving 19 bases between. The CDR3 has 15 residues. Germline-derived CDR1 and CDR2 are SNHLY and FYNNEI. Drawing the rest from reference TRBV2 and TRBJ1-1, the complete variable domain is EPEVTQTPSHQVTQMGQEVILRCVPISNHLYFYWYRQILGQKVEFLVSFYNNEISEKSEIFDDQFSVERPDGSNFTLKIRSTKLEDSAMYFCASSGGRGGRTEAFFGQGTRLTVV.

This sequence joins TRBV5-4 and TRBJ2-7; 8 bases are shared with TRBD2. J lost 2 bases, V lost 4 bases, and 5 bases had no gene match. The V gene's germline CDR1 is SGHNT and CDR2 YYREEE (reference sequence). There are 14 residues in the CDR3. This CDR3 is CASSPGLAAYEQYF. The DNA for the CDR3 is TGTGCCAGCAGCCCCGGACTAGCCGCCTACGAGCAGTACTTC.